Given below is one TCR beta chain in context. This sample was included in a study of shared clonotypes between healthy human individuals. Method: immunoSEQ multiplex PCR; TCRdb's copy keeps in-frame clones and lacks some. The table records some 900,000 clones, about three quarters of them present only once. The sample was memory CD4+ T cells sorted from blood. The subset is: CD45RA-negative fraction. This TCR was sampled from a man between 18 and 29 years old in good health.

The CDR3 is CASSGQGGTDTQYF. In DNA form, the CDR3 reads TGCGCCAGCAGCGGACAGGGTGGCACAGATACGCAGTATTTT. The V call is TRBV5-1, the J call TRBJ2-3, with 8 nucleotides matching TRBD1. This CDR3 is built from 14 residues. From germline, CDR1 is SGHRS and CDR2 YFSETQ. J was trimmed by 1 base and V by 4 bases; bases with no gene match: 2.